The 6 T cell receptor beta chains below come from one sample, sequenced in a study of T cell responses to AZD1222 COVID-19 vaccine. Some clones are missing from TCRdb's copy, which holds only in-frame ones; the method was immunoSEQ multiplex PCR. The data contain about 190,000 clones, around 92% of them singletons. Material: peripheral blood, obtained on day 0 of AZD1222 vaccination. These TCRs come from an adult in good health.

This clone appeared a few times. CDR3 sequence (DNA): TGTGCCAGCAGTTACTGGGGTCGCGACTACGAGCAGTACTTC. Encoded protein: CASSYWGRDYEQYF. The chain joins TRBV6-5 to TRBJ2-7; D remains unclear. The CDR3 has 14 residues. CDR1 is MNHEY and CDR2 is SVGAGI in the germline V gene. Trimming stripped 1 base from V and 3 bases from J, with 10 bases between.

This clone was seen more than once but under ten times. The V and J genes are TRBV28 and TRBJ2-1; 13 bases match TRBD2. V was pared by 4 bases and J by 5 bases, with 11 bases of the junction left unmatched. The CDR3 spans 18 residues. The V gene's germline CDR1 is MDHEN and CDR2 SYDVKM. This CDR3 is CASSSSMGLAGWDNEQFF. In DNA form, the CDR3 reads TGTGCCAGCAGTTCCTCCATGGGACTAGCGGGGTGGGACAATGAGCAGTTCTTC.

This chain links TRBV23-1 with TRBJ1-2; 8 nucleotides align to TRBD1. TRBV23-1 carries the ORF label, with uncertain function. With 1 base clipped from V and 4 bases from J, the junction kept 5 bases outside the gene matches. The CDR3 consists of 15 residues. CDR3 region: CASSQLAGGAYGYTF. The DNA for the CDR3 is TGCGCCAGCAGTCAATTGGCAGGGGGCGCCTATGGCTACACCTTC.

The V call is TRBV19, the J call TRBJ2-3; weak D call: TRBD1 (6 bases). V lost 4 bases and J lost 11, with 19 bases in between. CDR1 is LNHDA, CDR2 SQIVND, per germline (reference sequence). This CDR3 has 14 residues. In DNA, the CDR3 is TGTGCCAGTAGTACATCCCCGGACAGATCAAGGCAGTATTTT. Protein sequence: CASSTSPDRSRQYF. Supplemented by reference TRBV19 and TRBJ2-3, the full variable domain reads DGGITQSPKYLFRKEGQNVTLSCEQNLNHDAMYWYRQDPGQGLRLIYYSQIVNDFQKGDIAEGYSVSREKKESFPLTVTSAQKNPTAFYLCASSTSPDRSRQYFGPGTRLTVL.

V is TRBV5-1 and J is TRBJ1-1, with TRBD1 matching 8 bases. This CDR3 is 16 amino acids long. V was clipped by 4 bases and J by 8 bases; unmatched bases: 16. Germline CDR1 reads SGHRS; CDR2 reads YFSETQ. CDR3 amino acids: CASSPGAGGGLGEAFF. The CDR3 nucleotides read TGCGCCAGCAGCCCTGGCGCAGGGGGCGGGCTAGGGGAAGCTTTCTTT.

The genes are TRBV30 and TRBJ1-5; no definite D call. CDR3 length equals 11 residues. Trimming took 1 base from V and 9 from J, leaving 7 bases between them. The germline V gene has CDR1 GTSNPN and CDR2 SVGIG (reference sequence). CDR3 DNA sequence: TGTGCCTGGAGTGGATTAGGGCCCCAGCATTTT. Residues: CAWSGLGPQHF. Full variable domain (rest looked up from reference TRBV30 and TRBJ1-5): SQTIHQWPATLVQPVGSPLSLECTVEGTSNPNLYWYRQAAGRGLQLLFYSVGIGQISSEVPQNLSASRPQDRQFILSSKKLLLSDSGFYLCAWSGLGPQHFGDGTRLSIL.